A single sample gave rise to the 15 T cell receptor beta chains below, sequenced in a study of blood T cell repertoires in COVID-19. Profiling relied on immunoSEQ multiplex PCR, and the TCRdb table lists in-frame clones only, not all of them. The data hold 540,000 or so clones, with 85% to 90% observed a single time. Sequencing was performed on peripheral blood. The receptors stem from a woman in her forties or fifties with COVID-19, enrolled during active disease.

The J gene is TRBJ2-3, the V gene TRBV24-1; D is possibly TRBD2 (6 bases). Germline-derived CDR1 and CDR2 are KGHDR and SFDVKD. Trimming stripped 5 bases from V and 0 bases from J, with 11 bases between. CDR3 length equals 15 residues. For the CDR3, the DNA is TGTGCCACCAGTGGTGGCGGGGTAAGCACAGATACGCAGTATTTT. Protein product: CATSGGGVSTDTQYF.

The rearrangement joins TRBV9 to TRBJ2-3, with D possibly TRBD2 on 5 matching bases. Trimming pared 0 bases from V and 0 bases from J, leaving 8 bases between. Germline CDR1 SGDLS, CDR2 YYNGEE. The length of the CDR3 is 15 residues. DNA of the CDR3: TGTGCCAGCAGCGTAGGGCAGCGGAGCACAGATACGCAGTATTTT. This sequence encodes CASSVGQRSTDTQYF.

This rearrangement joins TRBV28 to TRBJ1-2; the D gene is possibly TRBD1 (5 bases). V gave up 7 bases and J gave up 4 bases, with 10 bases separating them. Germline V gene sequence: CDR1 MDHEN, CDR2 SYDVKM. The CDR3 extends over 12 amino acids. CDR3 in amino acids: CASTEGSYGYTF. The CDR3 DNA reads as TGTGCCAGCACGGAGGGGAGCTATGGCTACACCTTC.

The rearrangement links TRBV4-2 to TRBJ2-2; the match to TRBD2 covers 8 bases. The junction had 7 bases not matched to a gene; V was cut back by 0 bases and J by 4 bases. There are 17 residues in the CDR3. Per germline, CDR1 LGHNA and CDR2 YNFKEQ. CDR3 coding DNA: TGTGCCAGCAGCCAAGAATTAGCGGGGTCGGGCACCGGGGAGCTGTTTTTT. Encoded protein: CASSQELAGSGTGELFF.

This chain joins TRBV12-3 or TRBV12-4 and TRBJ1-1, with no clear D. This CDR3 has 12 amino acids. Trimming stripped 8 bases from V and 5 bases from J, with 12 bases between. CDR3 DNA sequence: TGTGCCAGCTCCGACGCGGGGACTGAAGCTTTCTTT. The encoded protein is CASSDAGTEAFF.

The chain carries TRBV27 and TRBJ2-7; D may be TRBD1 (6 bases). The CDR3 contains 12 residues. Germline V gene lookup returns CDR1 MNHEY and CDR2 SMNVEV (reference sequence). Trimming removed 5 bases from V and 5 bases from J, with 10 bases in between. The CDR3 DNA reads as TGTGCCAGCAGTACAGGGTTTCACGAGCAGTACTTC. It codes for CASSTGFHEQYF.

This chain links TRBV25-1 with TRBJ1-4; TRBD1 matches 8 bases. This CDR3 comprises 16 residues. The V gene's germline CDR1 is MGHDK and CDR2 SYGVNS. V lost 1 base, J lost 8 bases, and 9 bases stayed unmatched. CDR3 nucleotides: TGTGCCAGCAGTGAATTATCCGACAGGGGAAGAGAAAAACTGTTTTTT. Translation: CASSELSDRGREKLFF.

The chain combines TRBV2 with TRBJ1-1, with D possibly matching TRBD1 (6 bases). Germline V lookup: CDR1 SNHLY, CDR2 FYNNEI. The CDR3 is 14 residues long. V was cut by 6 bases and J by 4 bases, with 15 bases left in between. In DNA, the CDR3 is TGTGCCAGCAGGGTGGGGGGGCCGGCCACTGAAGCTTTCTTT. This translates into CASRVGGPATEAFF. Combining the CDR3 with reference TRBV2 and TRBJ1-1 gives the whole variable domain EPEVTQTPSHQVTQMGQEVILRCVPISNHLYFYWYRQILGQKVEFLVSFYNNEISEKSEIFDDQFSVERPDGSNFTLKIRSTKLEDSAMYFCASRVGGPATEAFFGQGTRLTVV.

This chain joins TRBV25-1 and TRBJ1-3; D unresolved. CDR3 length: 15 amino acids. With 2 bases removed from V and 0 bases from J, the gap between germline ends came to 8 bases. Germline-derived CDR1 and CDR2 are MGHDK and SYGVNS. The CDR3 sequence is CASSEQRFSGNTIYF. In DNA, the CDR3 is TGTGCCAGCAGTGAACAGCGCTTCTCTGGAAACACCATATATTTT.

V and J are TRBV18 and TRBJ1-1; D might be TRBD1 (5 bases). The V end lost 3 bases, the J end lost 1 base, and 21 bases lay between the germline ends. CDR1 is KGHSH and CDR2 is LQKENI in the germline V gene. The CDR3 is made up of 18 amino acids. CDR3 in amino acids: CASSPAFGGVGGNTEAFF. In DNA, the CDR3 is TGTGCCAGCTCACCCGCATTTGGGGGGGTCGGTGGGAACACTGAAGCTTTCTTT.

V and J are TRBV6-6 and TRBJ2-2; D is undetermined. The germline V gene has CDR1 MNHNY and CDR2 SVGAGI (reference sequence). Trimming pared 4 bases from V and 10 bases from J, leaving 7 bases between. The CDR3 contains 11 residues. The CDR3 region is CASSSAEELFF. CDR3 nucleotides: TGTGCCAGCAGTTCGGCGGAGGAGCTGTTTTTT.

This clone was detected once. The V gene is TRBV4-2, the J gene TRBJ2-2, with 9 bases that match TRBD1. The CDR3 contains 16 residues. Germline CDR1 LGHNA, CDR2 YNFKEQ. V gave up 1 base and J gave up 6 bases; unmatched junction bases: 6. CDR3 bases: TGTGCCAGCAGCCAAGTCGGACAGGGGCGCCCCGGGGAGCTGTTTTTT. The encoded protein is CASSQVGQGRPGELFF.

This chain links TRBV12-3 or TRBV12-4 with TRBJ2-3; the D gene is possibly TRBD2 (5 bases). The CDR3 is 12 residues long. Trimming left V 3 bases short and J 7 bases short, with 8 bases between. The CDR3, as DNA: TGTGCCAGCAGTTTCGGAGGTCATACGCAGTATTTT. Translation: CASSFGGHTQYF.

This chain uses TRBV5-4 with TRBJ2-3, with D tentatively TRBD2 (7 bases). This CDR3 has 16 amino acids. V lost 4 bases to trimming and J lost 5 bases, with 20 bases between them. The germline CDR1 and CDR2 sequences are SGHNT and YYREEE (reference sequence). CDR3 bases: TGTGCCAGCAGCCCCCCTAGGGGGGGGCCTGAAGATACGCAGTATTTT. It specifies CASSPPRGGPEDTQYF. The full variable domain, completed using reference TRBV5-4 and TRBJ2-3, is ETGVTQSPTHLIKTRGQQVTLRCSSQSGHNTVSWYQQALGQGPQFIFQYYREEENGRGNFPPRFSGLQFPNYSSELNVNALELDDSALYLCASSPPRGGPEDTQYFGPGTRLTVL.

V is TRBV5-4 and J is TRBJ1-2; tentatively, D is TRBD1 (6 bases). V lost 0 bases, J lost 1 base, and 7 bases lay in between. Germline loops: CDR1 SGHNT, CDR2 YYREEE (reference sequence). The CDR3 is 14 amino acids. CDR3 sequence: CASSLARGNYGYTF. For the CDR3, the DNA is TGTGCCAGCAGCTTGGCCAGGGGTAACTATGGCTACACCTTC.